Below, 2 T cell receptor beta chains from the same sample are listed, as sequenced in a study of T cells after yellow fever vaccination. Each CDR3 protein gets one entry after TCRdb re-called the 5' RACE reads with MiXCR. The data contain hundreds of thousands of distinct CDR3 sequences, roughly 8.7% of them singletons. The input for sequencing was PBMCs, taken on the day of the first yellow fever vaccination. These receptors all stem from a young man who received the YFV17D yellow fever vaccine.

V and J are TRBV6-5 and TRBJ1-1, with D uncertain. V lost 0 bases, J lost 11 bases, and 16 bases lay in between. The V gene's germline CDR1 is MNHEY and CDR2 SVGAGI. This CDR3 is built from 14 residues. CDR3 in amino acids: CASSYSIGMVRAFF. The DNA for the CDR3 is TGTGCCAGCAGTTACTCGATAGGCATGGTACGGGCTTTCTTT.

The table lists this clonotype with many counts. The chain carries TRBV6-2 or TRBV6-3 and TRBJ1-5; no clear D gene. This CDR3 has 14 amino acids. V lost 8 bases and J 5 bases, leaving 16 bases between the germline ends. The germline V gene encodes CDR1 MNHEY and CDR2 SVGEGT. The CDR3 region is CASPDAAPHQPQHF. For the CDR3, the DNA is TGTGCCAGCCCGGATGCGGCCCCCCATCAGCCCCAGCATTTT.